These 25 T cell receptor beta chains share one sample of origin, sequenced in a study of T cell changes during pregnancy in multiple sclerosis. Using immunoSEQ multiplex PCR, the repertoire was profiled, and TCRdb retains in-frame clones only, with some absent. The sample has 25,000 to 35,000 clones; about 90% are singletons. The input for sequencing was CD4+ T cells from peripheral blood mononuclear cells, taken in the first trimester of pregnancy. These receptors all come from a female donor in good health, enrolled as a control in a pregnancy study.

J is TRBJ1-2 and V is TRBV7-9; D unclear. Trimming took 5 bases from V and 10 from J, leaving 11 bases between them. Germline V gene data show CDR1 as SEHNR and CDR2 as FQNEAQ (reference sequence). The CDR3 covers 11 residues. The CDR3 loop is CASSRDIVYTF. In DNA form, the CDR3 reads TGTGCCAGCAGCCGAGATATAGTCTACACCTTC.

The rearrangement links TRBV14 to TRBJ2-3, with 8 bases that match TRBD2. The CDR3 contains 15 residues. Germline V gene data show CDR1 as SGHDN and CDR2 as FVKESK. V lost 6 bases and J lost 3; bases outside the gene matches: 8. CDR3 coding DNA: TGTGCCAGCAGGCCAGGACTAGCCCGTACAGATACGCAGTATTTT. This translates into CASRPGLARTDTQYF.

V usage is TRBV5-5 and J usage is TRBJ2-7, with D possibly matching TRBD1 (6 bases). This CDR3 comprises 14 residues. CDR1 and CDR2 (germline): SGHKS, YYEKEE (reference sequence). Trimming cost V 0 bases and J 0 bases, with 7 bases left between them. Here the CDR3 reads CASSLAGDSYEQYF. CDR3 bases: TGTGCCAGCAGCTTGGCAGGGGACTCCTACGAGCAGTACTTC. The full variable domain, completed using reference TRBV5-5 and TRBJ2-7, is DAGVTQSPTHLIKTRGQQVTLRCSPISGHKSVSWYQQVLGQGPQFIFQYYEKEERGRGNFPDRFSARQFPNYSSELNVNALLLGDSALYLCASSLAGDSYEQYFGPGTRLTVT.

This clone was seen just once. This chain joins TRBV5-4 and TRBJ1-3; TRBD1 matches 7 bases. The CDR3 has 15 residues. The V gene end was trimmed by 9 bases and the J gene end by 4 bases; junction bases not matched to a gene: 13. Germline lookup yields CDR1 SGHNT and CDR2 YYREEE (reference sequence). The CDR3 sequence: CATGDRVFSGNTIYF. Here the CDR3 DNA reads TGTGCCACCGGAGACAGGGTCTTCTCGGGAAACACCATATATTTT.

J is TRBJ2-7 and V is TRBV15; TRBD2 agrees at 7 bases. V lost 0 bases, J lost 2 bases, and 1 base stayed unmatched. This CDR3 is built from 14 residues. Germline lookup yields CDR1 LNHNV and CDR2 YYDKDF (reference sequence). The CDR3: CATSRDRGAYEQYF. Here the CDR3 DNA reads TGTGCCACCAGCAGAGATCGGGGGGCCTACGAGCAGTACTTC.

This clone is medium-sized by share. V gene TRBV6-1 combines with J gene TRBJ2-7; D not resolved. This CDR3 contains 13 residues. Trimming cost V 7 bases and J 2 bases, with 12 bases left between them. Germline lookup yields CDR1 MNHNS and CDR2 SASEGT. CDR3 coding DNA: TGTGCCAGCACCAGCGACCCGACCTACGAGCAGTACTTC. This encodes CASTSDPTYEQYF.

V and J are TRBV7-2 and TRBJ1-6, with D possibly being TRBD1 (5 bases). Germline V gene data show CDR1 as SGHTA and CDR2 as FQGNSA. V was cut by 7 bases and J by 7 bases, with 14 bases left in between. The CDR3 is made up of 14 amino acids. This chain's CDR3 is CASTLTVQNSPLHF. The CDR3 DNA follows: TGTGCCAGCACCCTGACAGTGCAGAATTCACCCCTCCACTTT.

The chain links TRBV7-2 to TRBJ1-1; D is ambiguous. V lost 2 bases and J 2 bases, leaving 9 bases between the germline ends. Germline loops: CDR1 SGHTA, CDR2 FQGNSA. This CDR3 region has 14 residues. The CDR3 is CASSLFSHNTEAFF. The CDR3 DNA is TGTGCCAGCAGCTTATTTAGCCATAACACTGAAGCTTTCTTT.

V usage is TRBV4-1 and J usage is TRBJ1-4; D unresolved. Germline CDR1 and CDR2: MGHRA and YSYEKL. V shed 1 base and J shed 10 bases, with 7 bases lying between them. The CDR3 consists of 12 residues. In DNA, the CDR3 is TGCGCCAGCAGCCAAGTTGGAGGAAAACTGTTTTTT. Its translation: CASSQVGGKLFF.

This clone counts as medium-sized. DNA for the CDR3: TGTGCCAGCAGCGCTATCCAGGGACTAGCTTTCTTT. Amino acids: CASSAIQGLAFF. This rearrangement joins TRBV9 to TRBJ1-1; perhaps TRBD1 as D (5 bases). Germline V gene sequence: CDR1 SGDLS, CDR2 YYNGEE. The CDR3 length is 12 residues. V shed 3 bases and J shed 10 bases, with 13 bases lying between them.

The chain combines TRBV5-1 with TRBJ1-6; no firm D call. Germline V gene sequence: CDR1 SGHRS, CDR2 YFSETQ. The CDR3 length is 15 residues. V lost 2 bases, J lost 2 bases, and 8 bases lay in between. The CDR3 spells CASSLDTAYNSPLHF. The CDR3 coding sequence is TGCGCCAGCAGCTTAGACACAGCCTATAATTCACCCCTCCACTTT.

V and J are TRBV29-1 and TRBJ2-3; 10 bases line up with TRBD2. The CDR3 is 17 amino acids. After removal of 0 bases from V and 0 bases from J, the junction contained 6 bases not matched to a gene. Germline V gives CDR1 SQVTM, CDR2 ANQGSEA. The CDR3 bases are TGCAGCGTTGAAGATCTGCGGACTAGCGGAAGCACAGATACGCAGTATTTT. It yields the protein CSVEDLRTSGSTDTQYF.

The chain links TRBV9 to TRBJ1-3; 9 bases map to TRBD1. Germline V gives CDR1 SGDLS, CDR2 YYNGEE. The CDR3 length is 16 residues. Losses at the gene ends were 6 bases for V and 0 bases for J; bases not matched to a gene: 7. The CDR3 nucleotides are TGTGCCAGCACCGTCGGACAGGGGTTCTCTGGAAACACCATATATTTT. This gives the protein CASTVGQGFSGNTIYF. The variable domain in full, with the rest retrieved from reference TRBV9 and TRBJ1-3, is DSGVTQTPKHLITATGQRVTLRCSPRSGDLSVYWYQQSLDQGLQFLIQYYNGEERAKGNILERFSAQQFPDLHSELNLSSLELGDSALYFCASTVGQGFSGNTIYFGEGSWLTVV.

This sequence joins TRBV15 and TRBJ2-6, with D perhaps TRBD2 (5 bases). Trimming took off 0 bases at V and 2 bases at J, with 11 bases between the two ends. The CDR3 totals 17 residues. Looked up from germline, CDR1 is LNHNV and CDR2 is YYDKDF (reference sequence). CDR3 DNA sequence: TGTGCCACCAGCAGAGATCGTTTCGGGACTGGGGCCAACGTCCTGACTTTC. This sequence encodes CATSRDRFGTGANVLTF.

This chain uses TRBV19 with TRBJ1-1; no clear D gene. This CDR3 is 10 amino acids long. Per the germline V gene, CDR1 is LNHDA and CDR2 is SQIVND (reference sequence). The V end lost 7 bases, the J end lost 6 bases, and 6 bases lay between the germline ends. CDR3 sequence (DNA): TGTGCCAGTAAGTCGGCTGAAGCTTTCTTT. Translation: CASKSAEAFF.

This rearrangement joins TRBV18 to TRBJ1-1, with D unclear. CDR3 length: 14 amino acids. Germline-derived CDR1 and CDR2 are KGHSH and LQKENI. Between the trimmed V and J ends, which lost 4 bases and 1 base, there was a span of 10 bases. In DNA, the CDR3 is TGTGCCAGCTCACGTTCAGCGGGGAACACTGAAGCTTTCTTT. This encodes CASSRSAGNTEAFF.

This chain links TRBV7-9 with TRBJ1-6; maybe TRBD1 (6 bases). This CDR3 is built from 16 residues. V gave up 5 bases and J gave up 9 bases, with 20 bases separating them. Germline assignment: CDR1 SEHNR and CDR2 FQNEAQ (reference sequence). The CDR3 spells CASSPQTGREASPLHF. DNA for the CDR3: TGTGCCAGCAGCCCGCAAACAGGGAGGGAGGCTTCACCCCTCCACTTT. Full variable domain (remainder filled in from reference TRBV7-9 and TRBJ1-6): DTGVSQNPRHKITKRGQNVTFRCDPISEHNRLYWYRQTLGQGPEFLTYFQNEAQLEKSRLLSDRFSAERPKGSFSTLEIQRTEQGDSAMYLCASSPQTGREASPLHFGNGTRLTVT.

CDR3 DNA sequence: TGTGCCAGCTCTTGGACCTCGCCGGGGGAGACCCAGTACTTC. Amino acid sequence: CASSWTSPGETQYF. The chain uses TRBV2 and TRBJ2-5; D may be TRBD2 (5 bases). From germline, CDR1 is SNHLY and CDR2 FYNNEI. The V and J ends lost 8 bases and 5 bases respectively, with 18 bases between them. The CDR3 is made up of 14 amino acids. Based on the CDR3 plus reference TRBV2 and TRBJ2-5, the full variable domain is EPEVTQTPSHQVTQMGQEVILRCVPISNHLYFYWYRQILGQKVEFLVSFYNNEISEKSEIFDDQFSVERPDGSNFTLKIRSTKLEDSAMYFCASSWTSPGETQYFGPGTRLLVL.

V usage is TRBV6-6 and J usage is TRBJ1-4; a weak D match, TRBD1 (5 bases). Trimming removed 6 bases at V and 3 bases at J, with 14 bases between. CDR1 and CDR2 (germline): MNHNY, SVGAGI (reference sequence). This CDR3 comprises 15 residues. As DNA, the CDR3 is TGTGCCAGCAGAACCCCGGGCAGGGCTAATGAAAAACTGTTTTTT. Residues: CASRTPGRANEKLFF.

The chain combines TRBV4-3 with TRBJ2-1; 7 bases line up with TRBD2. CDR1 is LGHNA and CDR2 is YSLEER in the germline V gene. The CDR3 consists of 16 residues. J gave up 4 bases and V 1 base, and 7 bases lay outside the gene matches. The CDR3 region is CASSQVGGGLYNEQFF. The CDR3 bases are TGCGCCAGCAGCCAAGTGGGCGGGGGACTTTACAATGAGCAGTTCTTC.

The chain combines TRBV30 with TRBJ1-2; 7 positions match TRBD1. Germline V CDR1 and CDR2: GTSNPN, SVGIG (reference sequence). The V segment lost 4 bases and the J segment 8 bases; nucleotides outside the gene matches: 10. The CDR3 extends over 13 amino acids. In DNA form, the CDR3 reads TGTGCCTGGACCCTAAAGGGGGCGAAAGGCTACACCTTC. This sequence encodes CAWTLKGAKGYTF.

V gene TRBV19 combines with J gene TRBJ2-7; 9 positions match TRBD2. Germline CDR1 LNHDA, CDR2 SQIVND (reference sequence). There are 17 residues in the CDR3. After removal of 5 bases from V and 0 bases from J, the junction contained 11 bases not matched to a gene. The CDR3 region is CASSPSGGLSSSYEQYF. The DNA of the CDR3 is TGTGCCAGTAGTCCCAGCGGGGGGCTTTCAAGCTCCTACGAGCAGTACTTC.

The chain is built from TRBV6-6 and TRBJ1-5; tentative D call: TRBD1 (5 bases). Germline CDR1 is MNHNY and CDR2 is SVGAGI (reference sequence). Deletions cut 0 bases from V and 5 bases from J, with 11 bases between. The CDR3 sequence is 15 residues long. The CDR3 loop is CASSYSGREHQPQHF. CDR3 bases: TGTGCCAGCAGTTACTCTGGCAGGGAACATCAGCCCCAGCATTTT.

This chain uses TRBV5-6 with TRBJ2-3, with 7 bases aligning to TRBD1. The CDR3 has 15 amino acids. Germline CDR1 is SGHDT and CDR2 is YYEEEE. The junction had 9 bases not matched to a gene; V was cut back by 2 bases and J by 6 bases. As DNA, the CDR3 is TGTGCCAGCAGCTTCGGGGCAGGGGGATGGGATACGCAGTATTTT. Translating gives CASSFGAGGWDTQYF. The complete variable domain, with remaining parts taken from reference TRBV5-6 and TRBJ2-3, reads DAGVTQSPTHLIKTRGQQVTLRCSPKSGHDTVSWYQQALGQGPQFIFQYYEEEERQRGNFPDRFSGHQFPNYSSELNVNALLLGDSALYLCASSFGAGGWDTQYFGPGTRLTVL.

V is TRBV19 and J is TRBJ2-5, with D perhaps TRBD1 (5 bases). The CDR3 has 13 residues. With 4 bases removed from V and 5 bases from J, the gap between germline ends came to 11 bases. Germline CDR1 is LNHDA and CDR2 is SQIVND (reference sequence). CDR3 DNA: TGTGCCAGTAGTAGTTCAGGGCGTGAGACCCAGTACTTC. It translates to CASSSSGRETQYF.